This TCR beta chain was observed in a study of technical replicates of blood from several donors. Some clones are missing from TCRdb's copy, which holds only in-frame ones; the method was immunoSEQ multiplex PCR. The sample yields under 85,000 clones, 75% to 90% seen once. Germline V gene data show CDR1 as LNHDA and CDR2 as SQIVND (reference sequence). With V trimmed by 4 bases and J by 1 base, 4 bases remained unmatched. The CDR3 is 14 residues long. Sequenced input: PBMCs. The chain joins TRBV19 to TRBJ2-7; 7 bases are shared with TRBD1. The TCR originated in a human donor in good health. Some clones in this sample may be carry-over from other donors' samples. CDR3 DNA sequence: TGTGCCAGTAGTACCAGACAGGGATCCTACGAGCAGTACTTC. Translating gives CASSTRQGSYEQYF.